Listed here is a single T cell receptor (beta chain). Antigen specificity is unknown. This specimen comes from a study of T cells in tuberculosis. Study summary: In South Africa, adults with active tuberculosis were compared with IGRA-negative and latently infected IGRA-positive adolescents.

Only in-frame clones appear in the TCRdb table, and some are missing; sequencing was by immunoSEQ multiplex PCR. The sample consists of approximately 29,000 clones, almost 90% of them appearing once. Study-level results: The TCR-beta difference was not significant; alpha differences partly reflected length.

CDR3 length: 16 amino acids. Per the germline V gene, CDR1 is MNHEY and CDR2 is SMNVEV (reference sequence). Trimming removed 11 bases at V and 0 bases at J, with 20 bases between. The sample was PBMCs. This receptor was identified in a donor between 10 and 35 years old with latent tuberculosis or without tuberculosis infection. The rearrangement uses TRBV27 and TRBJ2-1, with D hard to call. CDR3 nucleotide sequence: TGTGCCGCCCGTATAGACCCGTACAGCTCCTACAATGAGCAGTTCTTC. It yields the protein CAARIDPYSSYNEQFF.